The 5 T cell receptor beta chains listed next were all sequenced from one sample in a study of cytomegalovirus exposure and HLA in healthy donors. The PCR had 60 Vbeta and 13 Jbeta primers. Generated by immunoSEQ multiplex PCR, the TCRdb table keeps only in-frame clones and is missing some. The sample includes under 130,000 clones, roughly 70% of them seen just once. Sequencing was done on a sample of PBMCs. Receptors were obtained from a woman aged 45-65 years in good health and CMV-seronegative.

V gene TRBV29-1 combines with J gene TRBJ2-3; 8 positions match TRBD1. After removal of 4 bases from V and 1 base from J, the junction contained 4 bases not matched to a gene. This CDR3 has 14 residues. CDR1 SQVTM and CDR2 ANQGSEA come from the germline V gene. The CDR3: CSVGTGLGTDTQYF. CDR3 in DNA: TGCAGCGTTGGGACAGGGTTGGGCACAGATACGCAGTATTTT.

This sequence joins TRBV18 and TRBJ2-7, with D perhaps matching TRBD1 (5 bases). The CDR3 runs 14 residues. Trimming stripped 4 bases from V and 5 bases from J, with 15 bases between. Germline CDR1 is KGHSH and CDR2 is LQKENI. The CDR3 reads CASSQGAREDEQYF. The CDR3 nucleotides are TGTGCCAGCTCACAAGGAGCCAGGGAAGACGAGCAGTACTTC.

The chain has TRBV7-9 and TRBJ2-7, with TRBD1 matching over 9 bases. Trimming cost V 11 bases and J 3 bases; bases outside gene matches: 8. The CDR3 spans 13 residues. Germline V gene sequence: CDR1 SEHNR, CDR2 FQNEAQ (reference sequence). CDR3 residues: CACQTGGSYEQYF. The CDR3 coding sequence is TGTGCCTGCCAGACAGGGGGTAGCTACGAGCAGTACTTC.

This chain joins TRBV5-6 and TRBJ1-5; the D is unclear. V lost 4 bases and J 5 bases, leaving 13 bases between the germline ends. The germline V gene encodes CDR1 SGHDT and CDR2 YYEEEE. This CDR3 spans 14 amino acids. CDR3 loop: CASSAGKGYQPQHF. CDR3 in DNA: TGTGCCAGCAGCGCCGGGAAGGGCTATCAGCCCCAGCATTTT.

The chain couples TRBV27 to TRBJ1-1, with a weak D call TRBD1 (6 bases). CDR1 is MNHEY, CDR2 SMNVEV, per germline (reference sequence). Trimming stripped 6 bases from V and 1 base from J, with 15 bases between. The CDR3 is 15 amino acids. The CDR3: CASRSDSLPNTEAFF. The CDR3 nucleotides read TGTGCCAGCAGGTCGGACAGTCTTCCGAACACTGAAGCTTTCTTT.